The next 9 T cell receptor beta chains were all read from a single sample in a study of blood T cell repertoires in COVID-19. The table came from immunoSEQ multiplex PCR; TCRdb's copy has only in-frame clones and leaves some out. The profile shows 390,000 or so clones, almost 90% of them singletons. Sequencing used peripheral blood. The receptors shown here come from a man between 18 and 29 years old with active or convalescent COVID-19.

The chain joins TRBV9 to TRBJ1-1, with unresolved D. CDR1 and CDR2 from the germline V gene are SGDLS and YYNGEE. V gave up 4 bases and J gave up 1 base, with 11 bases separating them. The CDR3 length is 14 residues. CDR3 nucleotide sequence: TGTGCCAGCAGCCCGAGAGACAAGAACACTGAAGCTTTCTTT. It is translated as CASSPRDKNTEAFF. The full variable domain, with the rest looked up from reference TRBV9 and TRBJ1-1, is DSGVTQTPKHLITATGQRVTLRCSPRSGDLSVYWYQQSLDQGLQFLIQYYNGEERAKGNILERFSAQQFPDLHSELNLSSLELGDSALYFCASSPRDKNTEAFFGQGTRLTVV.

The DNA of the CDR3 is TGTGCCAGCAGCCAACTTCCCACAGGGGGCTTGGAGACCCAGTACTTC. Translating it yields CASSQLPTGGLETQYF. This rearrangement joins TRBV4-2 to TRBJ2-5; TRBD1 aligns across 9 bases. V shed 2 bases, J shed 5 bases, and the junction held 9 bases outside the gene matches. The CDR3 loop spans 16 amino acids. Germline CDR1 and CDR2: LGHNA and YNFKEQ.

The gene calls are TRBV6-5 and TRBJ2-7; D gene uncertain. CDR1 is MNHEY and CDR2 is SVGAGI in the germline V gene. The CDR3 has 12 amino acids. Trimming pared 4 bases from V and 1 base from J, leaving 5 bases between. The CDR3 DNA follows: TGTGCCAGCAGTTCGAGGTCCTACGAGCAGTACTTC. Translated: CASSSRSYEQYF.

The chain couples TRBV7-6 to TRBJ2-2; D perhaps matches TRBD1 (6 bases). In germline, CDR1 is SGHVS, CDR2 FNYEAQ. The length of the CDR3 is 15 residues. Trimming removed 5 bases from V and 4 bases from J, with 14 bases in between. The CDR3 DNA reads TGTGCCAGCAGCCCCAGTGGACAGTCCACCGGGGAGCTGTTTTTT. It yields the protein CASSPSGQSTGELFF.

CDR3 sequence: CASSQDDRRTTNEKLFF. CDR3 bases: TGCGCCAGCAGCCAAGATGACAGAAGAACAACTAATGAAAAACTGTTTTTT. The chain carries TRBV4-3 and TRBJ1-4, with a possible D match to TRBD1 (5 bases). The CDR3 extends over 17 amino acids. V lost 0 bases, J lost 0 bases, and 11 bases lay in between. Germline V lookup: CDR1 LGHNA, CDR2 YSLEER.

The CDR3 here is CASSLALGAGELFF. For the CDR3, the DNA is TGCGCCAGCAGCTTGGCCTTAGGAGCCGGGGAGCTGTTTTTT. V gene TRBV5-1 combines with J gene TRBJ2-2; no definite D call. The germline V gene has CDR1 SGHRS and CDR2 YFSETQ. The CDR3 has 14 residues. Between the trimmed V and J ends, which lost 0 bases and 6 bases, there was a span of 9 bases.

The chain uses TRBV24-1 and TRBJ2-5, with 9 bases that match TRBD1. With 4 bases clipped from V and 4 bases from J, the junction kept 9 bases outside the gene matches. The CDR3 sequence is 16 residues long. Germline V lookup: CDR1 KGHDR, CDR2 SFDVKD. The CDR3 DNA follows: TGTGCCACCAGTGACCCTGGGACAGGGCGGGGAGAGACCCAGTACTTC. This translates into CATSDPGTGRGETQYF.

The chain combines TRBV2 with TRBJ2-5; no definite D call. The ends were cut back, 10 bases at V and 5 bases at J, with 17 bases in the middle. CDR1 and CDR2 from the germline V gene are SNHLY and FYNNEI. The CDR3 runs to 13 residues. CDR3 bases: TGTGCCATCACCGGCATCCCAGGCGAGACCCAGTACTTC. Protein sequence: CAITGIPGETQYF.

The chain links TRBV6-6 to TRBJ2-7, with 9 nucleotides matching TRBD2. Trimming took 5 bases from V and 0 from J; bases not matched to a gene: 2. The CDR3 length is 14 residues. Germline CDR1 and CDR2: MNHNY and SVGAGI (reference sequence). The CDR3 DNA reads as TGTGCCAGCAGTGAGACTAGCGGCTCCTACGAGCAGTACTTC. It specifies CASSETSGSYEQYF.